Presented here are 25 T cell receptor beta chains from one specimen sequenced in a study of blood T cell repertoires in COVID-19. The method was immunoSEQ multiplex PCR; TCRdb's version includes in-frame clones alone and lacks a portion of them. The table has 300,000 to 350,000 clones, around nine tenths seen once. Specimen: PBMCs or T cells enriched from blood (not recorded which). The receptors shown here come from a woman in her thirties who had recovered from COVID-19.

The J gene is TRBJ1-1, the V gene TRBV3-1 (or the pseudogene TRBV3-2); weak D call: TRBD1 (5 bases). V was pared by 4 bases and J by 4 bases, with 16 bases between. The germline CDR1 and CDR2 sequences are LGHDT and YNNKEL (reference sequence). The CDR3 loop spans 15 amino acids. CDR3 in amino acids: CASSPYRSLGTEAFF. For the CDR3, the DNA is TGTGCCAGCAGCCCCTACAGGTCGTTAGGCACTGAAGCTTTCTTT.

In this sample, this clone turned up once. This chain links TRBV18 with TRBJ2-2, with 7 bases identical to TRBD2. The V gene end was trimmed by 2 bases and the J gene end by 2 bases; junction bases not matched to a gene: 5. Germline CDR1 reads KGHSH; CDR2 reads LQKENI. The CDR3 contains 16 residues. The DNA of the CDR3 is TGTGCCAGCTCACCAAATCTAGCGGTAAACACCGGGGAGCTGTTTTTT. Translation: CASSPNLAVNTGELFF.

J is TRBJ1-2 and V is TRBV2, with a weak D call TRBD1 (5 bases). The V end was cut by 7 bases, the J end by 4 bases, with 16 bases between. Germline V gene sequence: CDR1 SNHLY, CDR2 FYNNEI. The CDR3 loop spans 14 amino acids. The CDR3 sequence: CASKNRLLSYGYTF. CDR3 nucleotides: TGTGCCAGCAAGAACAGGCTCCTTAGCTATGGCTACACCTTC.

The CDR3: CASSSTKQLAGFYEQYF. CDR3 nucleotides: TGCGCCAGCAGCTCAACTAAACAACTAGCGGGGTTCTACGAGCAGTACTTC. The V call is TRBV5-1, the J call TRBJ2-7; 10 nucleotides line up with TRBD2. This CDR3 spans 17 amino acids. Germline V gene sequence: CDR1 SGHRS, CDR2 YFSETQ. V trimming: 3 bases; J trimming: 3 bases; junction bases outside the gene matches: 12.

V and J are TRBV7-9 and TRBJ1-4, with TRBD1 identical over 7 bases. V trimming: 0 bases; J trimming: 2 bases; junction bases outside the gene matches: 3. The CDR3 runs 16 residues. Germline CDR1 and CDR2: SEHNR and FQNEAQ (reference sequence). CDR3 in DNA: TGTGCCAGCAGCTTAGCAGGGGGCGCGACTAATGAAAAACTGTTTTTT. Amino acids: CASSLAGGATNEKLFF.

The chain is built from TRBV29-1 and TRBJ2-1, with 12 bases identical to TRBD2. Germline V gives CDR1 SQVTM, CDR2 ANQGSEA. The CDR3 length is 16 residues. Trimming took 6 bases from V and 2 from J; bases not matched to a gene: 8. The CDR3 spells CSVLLAGGVTYNEQFF. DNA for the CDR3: TGCAGCGTCCTCCTAGCGGGAGGGGTAACCTACAATGAGCAGTTCTTC.

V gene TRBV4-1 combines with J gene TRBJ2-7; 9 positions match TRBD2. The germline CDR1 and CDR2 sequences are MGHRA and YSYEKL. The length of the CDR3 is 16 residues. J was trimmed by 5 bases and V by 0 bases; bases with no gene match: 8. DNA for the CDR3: TGCGCCAGCAGCCAAGATGTAAGCGGGAGGTCTAACGAGCAGTACTTC. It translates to CASSQDVSGRSNEQYF.

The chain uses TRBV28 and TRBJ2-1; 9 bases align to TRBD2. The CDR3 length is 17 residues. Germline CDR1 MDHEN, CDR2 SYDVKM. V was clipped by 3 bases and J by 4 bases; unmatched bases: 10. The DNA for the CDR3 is TGTGCCAGCAGTTTTCGGGGTTCTAGCGGGATATACAATGAGCAGTTCTTC. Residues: CASSFRGSSGIYNEQFF.

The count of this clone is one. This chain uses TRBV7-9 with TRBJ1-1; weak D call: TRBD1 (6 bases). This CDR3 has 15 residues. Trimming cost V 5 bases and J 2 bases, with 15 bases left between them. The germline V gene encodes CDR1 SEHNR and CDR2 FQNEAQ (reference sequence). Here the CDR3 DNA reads TGTGCCAGCAGCCCTCCCGGGACACAAAACACTGAAGCTTTCTTT. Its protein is CASSPPGTQNTEAFF.

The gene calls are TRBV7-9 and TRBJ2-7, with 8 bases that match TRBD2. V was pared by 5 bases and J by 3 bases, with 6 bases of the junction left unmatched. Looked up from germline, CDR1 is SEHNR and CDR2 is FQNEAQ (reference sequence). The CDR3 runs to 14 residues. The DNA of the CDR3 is TGTGCCAGCAGCCCCGGGGGGACTAGCTACGAGCAGTACTTC. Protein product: CASSPGGTSYEQYF.

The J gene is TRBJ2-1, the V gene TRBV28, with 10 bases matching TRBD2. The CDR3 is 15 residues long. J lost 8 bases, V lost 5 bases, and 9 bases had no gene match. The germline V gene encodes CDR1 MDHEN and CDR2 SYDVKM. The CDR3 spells CASSGDSGRLDEQFF. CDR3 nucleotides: TGTGCCAGCAGTGGAGATAGCGGGAGGCTGGATGAGCAGTTCTTC.

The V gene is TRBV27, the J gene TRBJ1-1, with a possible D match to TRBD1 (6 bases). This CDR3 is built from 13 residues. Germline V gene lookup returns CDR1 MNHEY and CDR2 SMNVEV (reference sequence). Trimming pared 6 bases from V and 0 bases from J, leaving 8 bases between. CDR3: CASRAGVNTEAFF. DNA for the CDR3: TGTGCCAGCAGGGCAGGGGTGAACACTGAAGCTTTCTTT.

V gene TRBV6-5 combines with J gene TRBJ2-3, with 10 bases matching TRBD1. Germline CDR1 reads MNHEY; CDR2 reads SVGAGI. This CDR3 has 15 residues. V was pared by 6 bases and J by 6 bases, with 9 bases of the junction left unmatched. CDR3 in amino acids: CASRLQGQGPDTQYF. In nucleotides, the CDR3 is TGTGCCAGCAGGCTGCAGGGACAGGGGCCCGATACGCAGTATTTT.

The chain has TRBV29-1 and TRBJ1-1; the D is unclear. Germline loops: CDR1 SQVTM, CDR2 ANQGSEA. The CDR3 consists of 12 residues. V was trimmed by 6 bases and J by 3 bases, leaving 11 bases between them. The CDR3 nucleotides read TGCAGCGTCGCCCACGGGGACACTGAAGCTTTCTTT. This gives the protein CSVAHGDTEAFF.

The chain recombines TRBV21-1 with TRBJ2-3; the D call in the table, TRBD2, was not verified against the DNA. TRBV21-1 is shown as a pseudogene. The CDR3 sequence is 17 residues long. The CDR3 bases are TGTGCCAGCAGCAAGCGACCGCTAGCGGGAAGCACAGATACGCAGTATTTT. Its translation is CASSKRPLAGSTDTQYF.

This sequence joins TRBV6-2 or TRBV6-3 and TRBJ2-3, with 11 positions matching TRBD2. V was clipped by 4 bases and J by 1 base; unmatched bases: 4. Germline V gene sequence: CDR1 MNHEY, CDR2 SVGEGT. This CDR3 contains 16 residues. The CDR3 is CASSSPGLAGTDTQYF. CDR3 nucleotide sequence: TGTGCCAGCAGTTCCCCGGGACTAGCGGGCACAGATACGCAGTATTTT.

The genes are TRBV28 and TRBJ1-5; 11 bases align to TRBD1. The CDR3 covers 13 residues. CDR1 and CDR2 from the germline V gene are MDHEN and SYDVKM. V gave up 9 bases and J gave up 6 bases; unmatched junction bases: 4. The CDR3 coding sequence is TGTGCCAGTGGACAGGGGGCGGTTCAGCCCCAGCATTTT. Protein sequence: CASGQGAVQPQHF.

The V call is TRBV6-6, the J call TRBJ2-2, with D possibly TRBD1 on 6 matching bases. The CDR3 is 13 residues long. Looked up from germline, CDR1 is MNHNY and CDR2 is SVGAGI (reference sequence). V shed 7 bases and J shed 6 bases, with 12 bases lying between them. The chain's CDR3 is CASTIHRAGELFF. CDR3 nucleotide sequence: TGTGCCAGCACGATACACAGGGCCGGGGAGCTGTTTTTT.

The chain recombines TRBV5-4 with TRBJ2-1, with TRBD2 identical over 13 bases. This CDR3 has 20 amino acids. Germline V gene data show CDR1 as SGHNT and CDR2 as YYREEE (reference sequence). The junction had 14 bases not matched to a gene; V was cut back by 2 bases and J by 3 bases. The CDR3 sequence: CASSFSLTSGRPPRYNEQFF. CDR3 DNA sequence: TGTGCCAGCAGCTTCTCGCTGACTAGCGGGAGGCCCCCCCGCTACAATGAGCAGTTCTTC.

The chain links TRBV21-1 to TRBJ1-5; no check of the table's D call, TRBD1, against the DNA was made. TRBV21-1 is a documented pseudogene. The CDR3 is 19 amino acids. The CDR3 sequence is CASTTPLSAGQATNQPQHF. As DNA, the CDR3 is TGTGCCAGCACTACCCCTTTAAGTGCGGGACAGGCTACAAATCAGCCCCAGCATTTT.

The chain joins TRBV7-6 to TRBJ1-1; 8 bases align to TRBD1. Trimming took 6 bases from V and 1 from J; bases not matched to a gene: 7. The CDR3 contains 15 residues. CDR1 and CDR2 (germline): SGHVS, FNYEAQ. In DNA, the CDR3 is TGTGCCAGCAGTCAGCCCGGGACAGGGAACACTGAAGCTTTCTTT. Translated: CASSQPGTGNTEAFF.

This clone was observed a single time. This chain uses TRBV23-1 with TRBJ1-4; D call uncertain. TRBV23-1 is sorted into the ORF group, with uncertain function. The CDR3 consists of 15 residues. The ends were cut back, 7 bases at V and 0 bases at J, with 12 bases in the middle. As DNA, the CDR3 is TGCGCCAGCACCTTTAGAGCTGCAACTAATGAAAAACTGTTTTTT. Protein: CASTFRAATNEKLFF.

In DNA form, the CDR3 reads TGTGCCAGTACCCTTCGGACTAGTACGAACACCGGGGAGCTGTTTTTT. Encoded protein: CASTLRTSTNTGELFF. The rearrangement links TRBV19 to TRBJ2-2; 7 bases match TRBD2. This CDR3 is 16 amino acids long. CDR1 is LNHDA and CDR2 is SQIVND in the germline V gene (reference sequence). With V trimmed by 7 bases and J by 0 bases, 8 bases remained unmatched.

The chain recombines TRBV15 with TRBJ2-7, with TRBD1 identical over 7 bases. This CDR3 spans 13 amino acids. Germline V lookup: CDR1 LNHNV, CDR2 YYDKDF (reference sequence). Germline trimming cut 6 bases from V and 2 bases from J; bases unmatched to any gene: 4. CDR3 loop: CATSQGTAYEQYF. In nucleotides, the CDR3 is TGTGCCACCAGTCAGGGGACAGCCTACGAGCAGTACTTC.

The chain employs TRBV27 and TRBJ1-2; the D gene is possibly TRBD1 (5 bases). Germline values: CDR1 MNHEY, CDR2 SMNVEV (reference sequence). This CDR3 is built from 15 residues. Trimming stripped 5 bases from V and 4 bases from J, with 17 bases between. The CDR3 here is CASSPAWGGVYGYTF. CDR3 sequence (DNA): TGTGCCAGCAGTCCCGCCTGGGGGGGAGTCTATGGCTACACCTTC.